The 32 T cell receptor beta chains below come from one sample, sequenced in a study of cytomegalovirus exposure and HLA in healthy donors (dated by TCRdb to the late 2010s). Library preparation employed the immunoSEQ multiplex PCR assay. The multiplex PCR relied on a mix of 60 forward primers for TCR Vbeta segments and 13 reverse primers for TCR Jbeta segments. The clones in this table, taken by TCRdb from immuneACCESS, are in-frame only. Not every clone is retained; where verified, under half of the shortfall comes from an unresolved V gene, and the cause of the rest is unknown. The sample table shows 150,000 to 200,000 clones, and 62% are seen once. The top ten constitute around 3% of the sample. Input material: PBMCs. The origin of the receptors is a middle-aged man in good health and CMV-seronegative.

A few counts support this clone. V usage is TRBV6-5 and J usage is TRBJ1-3, with 11 bases lining up with TRBD1. This CDR3 contains 15 residues. V trimming: 5 bases; J trimming: 9 bases; junction bases outside the gene matches: 9. Germline V CDR1 and CDR2: MNHEY, SVGAGI. CDR3 protein: CASSQPGTGGGTIYF. The CDR3, as DNA: TGTGCCAGCAGTCAACCCGGGACAGGGGGGGGCACCATATATTTT.

The V call is TRBV19, the J call TRBJ1-1, with a possible D match to TRBD1 (6 bases). CDR1 LNHDA and CDR2 SQIVND come from the germline V gene (reference sequence). The CDR3 runs to 13 residues. With 10 bases removed from V and 5 bases from J, the gap between germline ends came to 17 bases. The CDR3 DNA reads as TGTGCCACCTCAAGGGGGTTAGGGACTGAAGCTTTCTTT. Translated, it gives CATSRGLGTEAFF.

The chain uses TRBV30 and TRBJ1-2; 9 bases are shared with TRBD1. The CDR3 loop spans 15 amino acids. Germline trimming cut 2 bases from V and 8 bases from J; bases unmatched to any gene: 12. Germline V gene lookup returns CDR1 GTSNPN and CDR2 SVGIG (reference sequence). The CDR3 bases are TGTGCCTGGAGTATTTTACAGGGGGCGATAATAGGCTACACCTTC. This gives the protein CAWSILQGAIIGYTF.

The chain combines TRBV19 with TRBJ1-5; D is unclear. This CDR3 region has 15 residues. V lost 5 bases to trimming and J lost 2 bases, with 13 bases between them. The germline gives CDR1 LNHDA, CDR2 SQIVND (reference sequence). CDR3 region: CASSLQDSGNQPQHF. The CDR3, as DNA: TGTGCCAGTAGTCTCCAAGACTCTGGCAATCAGCCCCAGCATTTT.

The chain links TRBV6-5 to TRBJ1-4; D is possibly TRBD1 (5 bases). The germline gives CDR1 MNHEY, CDR2 SVGAGI. V lost 2 bases to trimming and J lost 5 bases, with 15 bases between them. There are 16 residues in the CDR3. CDR3 loop: CASSYQAGGANEKLFF. CDR3 nucleotide sequence: TGTGCCAGCAGTTACCAGGCTGGTGGGGCAAATGAAAAACTGTTTTTT.

V gene TRBV11-2 combines with J gene TRBJ2-5; D uncertain. The DNA matches TRBJ2-7 better at its end, which makes the J call doubtful. The CDR3 loop spans 16 amino acids. CDR1 and CDR2 (germline): SGHAT, FQNNGV. The CDR3: CASSLDRRLLGYEQYF. The CDR3 DNA reads as TGTGCCAGCAGCTTAGATCGCAGGTTGTTGGGCTACGAGCAGTACTTC.

This rearrangement joins TRBV19 to TRBJ2-3; 7 bases align to TRBD1. J was trimmed by 5 bases and V by 0 bases; bases with no gene match: 8. The CDR3 is 16 amino acids. Germline V gene lookup returns CDR1 LNHDA and CDR2 SQIVND (reference sequence). CDR3 nucleotide sequence: TGTGCCAGTAGTATAGATCGATGGCAGGGGGTAGATACGCAGTATTTT. As protein: CASSIDRWQGVDTQYF.

This clone came up a few times. The rearrangement links TRBV15 to TRBJ2-2; 8 bases line up with TRBD1. The CDR3 totals 15 residues. Germline V gene sequence: CDR1 LNHNV, CDR2 YYDKDF (reference sequence). V was pared by 0 bases and J by 6 bases, with 3 bases of the junction left unmatched. As DNA, the CDR3 is TGTGCCACCAGCAGAGATGACAGGGGTGCCGGGGAGCTGTTTTTT. Its translation is CATSRDDRGAGELFF.

The CDR3 loop is CASSSSGGAVYEQYF. The CDR3 nucleotides read TGTGCCAGCAGTTCTAGCGGGGGGGCGGTCTACGAGCAGTACTTC. The chain employs TRBV28 and TRBJ2-7; 12 bases are shared with TRBD2. The CDR3 loop spans 15 amino acids. The V segment lost 4 bases and the J segment 3 bases; nucleotides outside the gene matches: 4. Germline V lookup: CDR1 MDHEN, CDR2 SYDVKM. The complete variable domain, with remaining parts taken from reference TRBV28 and TRBJ2-7, reads DVKVTQSSRYLVKRTGEKVFLECVQDMDHENMFWYRQDPGLGLRLIYFSYDVKMKEKGDIPEGYSVSREKKERFSLILESASTNQTSMYLCASSSSGGAVYEQYFGPGTRLTVT.

V usage is TRBV6-1 and J usage is TRBJ1-5, with a tentative D call TRBD1 (5 bases). Germline CDR1 reads MNHNS; CDR2 reads SASEGT. This CDR3 is 14 amino acids long. The V end was cut by 6 bases, the J end by 3 bases, with 12 bases between. The CDR3 coding sequence is TGTGCCAGCAGGGTCACAGGAACCAATCAGCCCCAGCATTTT. Protein: CASRVTGTNQPQHF.

The V gene is TRBV5-1, the J gene TRBJ1-1, with D perhaps matching TRBD1 (6 bases). This CDR3 is 13 amino acids long. CDR1 is SGHRS, CDR2 YFSETQ, per germline. Trimming left V 3 bases short and J 3 bases short, with 9 bases between. The CDR3 DNA follows: TGCGCCAGCAGCTCTAAGGGGGACACTGAAGCTTTCTTT. Its translation: CASSSKGDTEAFF.

This clone was found many times. V and J are TRBV6-5 and TRBJ1-1; 8 bases map to TRBD1. Germline CDR1 reads MNHEY; CDR2 reads SVGAGI. The CDR3 covers 13 residues. V shed 6 bases and J 10 bases; nucleotides not matched to a gene: 10. Written as DNA, the CDR3 is TGTGCCAGCAGACCCCCAGGGGGCTTTGGAGCTTTCTTT. This sequence encodes CASRPPGGFGAFF.

The V gene is TRBV6-1, the J gene TRBJ2-7; weak D call: TRBD2 (6 bases). Germline loops: CDR1 MNHNS, CDR2 SASEGT. The V end was cut by 3 bases, the J end by 3 bases, with 15 bases between. This CDR3 has 15 amino acids. DNA for the CDR3: TGTGCCAGCAGTGACCTGGAGGGCGTGAACTACGAGCAGTACTTC. Translation gives CASSDLEGVNYEQYF.

In its sample, this clone was seen a few times. The J gene is TRBJ1-1, the V gene TRBV5-1; TRBD1 is a possible D gene (6 bases). The germline gives CDR1 SGHRS, CDR2 YFSETQ. This CDR3 is built from 14 residues. V lost 3 bases and J 2 bases, leaving 11 bases between the germline ends. This CDR3 reads CASSYKGENTEAFF. The DNA of the CDR3 is TGCGCCAGCAGCTACAAGGGGGAAAACACTGAAGCTTTCTTT.

This clone was seen a handful of times. V gene TRBV13 combines with J gene TRBJ2-7, with 7 bases aligning to TRBD2. Trimming took 6 bases from V and 0 from J; bases not matched to a gene: 5. There are 14 residues in the CDR3. Germline V gene lookup returns CDR1 PRHDT and CDR2 FYEKMQ (reference sequence). Here the CDR3 reads CASRLGGSSYEQYF. Here the CDR3 DNA reads TGTGCCAGCAGGCTCGGCGGGAGCTCCTACGAGCAGTACTTC.

The rearrangement links TRBV4-3 to TRBJ2-1; no definite D call. From germline, CDR1 is LGHNA and CDR2 YSLEER. V was clipped by 0 bases and J by 2 bases, with 8 bases between them. This CDR3 region has 15 residues. The DNA for the CDR3 is TGCGCCAGCAGCCAAGATCTGGCGGCCTACAATGAGCAGTTCTTC. Protein product: CASSQDLAAYNEQFF.

A note on this clone: The junction and the germline gene differ at one end; a read error may be behind it. V and J are TRBV7-9 and TRBJ2-7; D remains ambiguous. This CDR3 has 12 residues. The germline gives CDR1 SEHNR, CDR2 FQNEAQ (reference sequence). This chain's CDR3 is CSSSPTFTEQYF. Here the CDR3 DNA reads TGTTCCAGCAGCCCTACGTTTACCGAGCAGTACTTC.

The V and J genes are TRBV19 and TRBJ1-4, with D hard to call. Per germline, CDR1 LNHDA and CDR2 SQIVND (reference sequence). V was pared by 1 base and J by 7 bases, with 13 bases between. This CDR3 comprises 15 residues. CDR3 bases: TGTGCCAGTAGTATAGGGGCCGGGGTAGGTGAAAAACTGTTTTTT. Amino acids: CASSIGAGVGEKLFF.

This clone appeared a few times. The chain combines TRBV4-1 with TRBJ2-5; 10 nucleotides match TRBD2. The assigned J gene may be wrong: the sequence end matches TRBJ2-7 better. The CDR3 is made up of 16 amino acids. Germline lookup yields CDR1 MGHRA and CDR2 YSYEKL. The CDR3 DNA is TGCGCCAGCAGCCAAGAGGTGAGCGGGGGGGCCTACGAGCAGTACTTC. This encodes CASSQEVSGGAYEQYF.

V is TRBV18 and J is TRBJ2-1; D remains ambiguous. The CDR3 covers 11 residues. Germline V gene data show CDR1 as KGHSH and CDR2 as LQKENI. V was pared by 5 bases and J by 6 bases, with 5 bases between. CDR3 protein: CASSGVNEQFF. CDR3 nucleotides: TGTGCCAGCTCAGGAGTCAATGAGCAGTTCTTC.

For this clone: Other DNA sequences of this sample code for an identical CDR3. The chain has TRBV7-9 and TRBJ2-2; 10 nucleotides match TRBD2. The CDR3 has 16 amino acids. The V and J ends lost 5 bases and 5 bases, in that order; junction bases with no gene match: 8. Germline V gene sequence: CDR1 SEHNR, CDR2 FQNEAQ (reference sequence). The CDR3 bases are TGTGCCAGCAGCGTCCCTAGCGGGGGAGGGACCGGGGAGCTGTTTTTT. As protein: CASSVPSGGGTGELFF.

V usage is TRBV27 and J usage is TRBJ2-6; D remains ambiguous. This CDR3 has 15 residues. In germline, CDR1 is MNHEY, CDR2 SMNVEV (reference sequence). Trimming shortened V by 3 bases and J by 0 bases, and 6 bases separated the two germline ends. For the CDR3, the DNA is TGTGCCAGCAGTTTCCGGTCCTCTGGGGCCAACGTCCTGACTTTC. As protein: CASSFRSSGANVLTF. The whole variable domain, filled in from reference TRBV27 and TRBJ2-6, reads EAQVTQNPRYLITVTGKKLTVTCSQNMNHEYMSWYRQDPGLGLRQIYYSMNVEVTDKGDVPEGYKVSRKEKRNFPLILESPSPNQTSLYFCASSFRSSGANVLTFGAGSRLTVL.

The chain carries TRBV4-2 and TRBJ1-5; D gene uncertain. The germline V and J ends were trimmed by 0 bases and 4 bases, with 7 bases remaining between them. Germline V gives CDR1 LGHNA, CDR2 YNFKEQ. The CDR3 runs 14 residues. The CDR3 spells CASSQEHTNQPQHF. CDR3 nucleotides: TGTGCCAGCAGCCAAGAACACACGAATCAGCCCCAGCATTTT.

This clone has a handful of counts. This chain joins TRBV5-1 and TRBJ2-1; possible D gene TRBD2, 6 bases. Trimming removed 0 bases at V and 6 bases at J, with 16 bases between. CDR3 length: 16 amino acids. Germline values: CDR1 SGHRS, CDR2 YFSETQ. The DNA of the CDR3 is TGCGCCAGCAGCTTGGCTCTAGGGACTGGAGGCAATGAGCAGTTCTTC. This codes for CASSLALGTGGNEQFF.

In its sample, this clone was seen a few times. The chain combines TRBV7-2 with TRBJ2-1; 7 bases agree with TRBD2. The CDR3 is 16 amino acids. The trim removed 0 bases at V and 2 bases at J, leaving 4 bases unmatched. Per germline, CDR1 SGHTA and CDR2 FQGNSA. The CDR3 region is CASSLAGRVTYNEQFF. In DNA, the CDR3 is TGTGCCAGCAGCTTAGCGGGGAGGGTGACCTACAATGAGCAGTTCTTC.

This rearrangement joins TRBV5-6 to TRBJ1-4; TRBD1 might be the D (5 bases). The CDR3 has 14 amino acids. V was pared by 2 bases and J by 2 bases, with 7 bases between. Per the germline V gene, CDR1 is SGHDT and CDR2 is YYEEEE. CDR3 nucleotides: TGTGCCAGCAGCTTTAGACAGACTAATGAAAAACTGTTTTTT. This gives the protein CASSFRQTNEKLFF.

This clone was found once. This chain connects TRBV6-1 to TRBJ2-7, with 13 bases that match TRBD2. Germline lookup yields CDR1 MNHNS and CDR2 SASEGT. The V and J ends lost 2 bases and 5 bases, in that order; junction bases with no gene match: 3. The CDR3 has 15 residues. The DNA for the CDR3 is TGTGCCAGCAGTGAACACGGGACTAGCGGGAACGAGCAGTACTTC. It yields the protein CASSEHGTSGNEQYF.

The table lists this clone with a few counts. The CDR3 protein is CASSFGDGGGTEAFF. DNA for the CDR3: TGCGCCAGCAGCTTCGGGGATGGGGGCGGCACTGAAGCTTTCTTT. V is TRBV5-1 and J is TRBJ1-1; a weak D match, TRBD1 (6 bases). The CDR3 covers 15 residues. Germline-derived CDR1 and CDR2 are SGHRS and YFSETQ. V was shortened by 2 bases and J by 4 bases, with 15 bases between the two germline ends.

In nucleotides, the CDR3 is TGTGCCAGCAGCTTGTACGACAGGGAGGTCTATGGCTACACCTTC. This encodes CASSLYDREVYGYTF. V is TRBV5-4 and J is TRBJ1-2; 7 bases are shared with TRBD1. The CDR3 extends over 15 amino acids. Germline-derived CDR1 and CDR2 are SGHNT and YYREEE (reference sequence). The trim removed 1 base at V and 4 bases at J, leaving 7 bases unmatched.

V and J are TRBV4-1 and TRBJ1-1; the D gene is possibly TRBD1 (5 bases). V was clipped by 2 bases and J by 3 bases, with 7 bases between them. The CDR3 has 13 residues. Germline CDR1 is MGHRA and CDR2 is YSYEKL. This CDR3 is CASSQRGYTEAFF. CDR3 nucleotides: TGCGCCAGCAGCCAAAGGGGCTACACTGAAGCTTTCTTT.

This chain uses TRBV30 with TRBJ1-5; 7 bases match TRBD1. Germline V CDR1 and CDR2: GTSNPN, SVGIG (reference sequence). Trimming removed 1 base from V and 7 bases from J; junction bases left unmatched: 7. The CDR3 extends over 14 amino acids. The CDR3 reads CAWSANPGGQPQHF. Written as DNA, the CDR3 is TGTGCCTGGAGTGCGAACCCAGGGGGGCAGCCCCAGCATTTT.

This chain connects TRBV6-5 to TRBJ2-7, with 8 bases that match TRBD1. The CDR3 totals 15 residues. J lost 1 base, V lost 1 base, and 3 bases had no gene match. Germline V gene lookup returns CDR1 MNHEY and CDR2 SVGAGI. As DNA, the CDR3 is TGTGCCAGCAGTTACTGGGGACAGGAGTCCTACGAGCAGTACTTC. Translated, it gives CASSYWGQESYEQYF.